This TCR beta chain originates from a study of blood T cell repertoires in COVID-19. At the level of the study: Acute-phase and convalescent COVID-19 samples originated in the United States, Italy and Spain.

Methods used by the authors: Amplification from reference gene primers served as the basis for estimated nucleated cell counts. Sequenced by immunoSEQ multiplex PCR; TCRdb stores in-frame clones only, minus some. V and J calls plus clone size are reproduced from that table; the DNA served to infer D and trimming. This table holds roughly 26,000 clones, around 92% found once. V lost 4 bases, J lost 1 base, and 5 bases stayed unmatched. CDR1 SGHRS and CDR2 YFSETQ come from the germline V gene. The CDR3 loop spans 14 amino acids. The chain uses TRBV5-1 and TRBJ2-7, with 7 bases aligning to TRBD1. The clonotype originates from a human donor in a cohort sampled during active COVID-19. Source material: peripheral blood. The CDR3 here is CASSTGTASYEQYF. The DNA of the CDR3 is TGCGCCAGCAGCACCGGGACAGCTTCCTACGAGCAGTACTTC.